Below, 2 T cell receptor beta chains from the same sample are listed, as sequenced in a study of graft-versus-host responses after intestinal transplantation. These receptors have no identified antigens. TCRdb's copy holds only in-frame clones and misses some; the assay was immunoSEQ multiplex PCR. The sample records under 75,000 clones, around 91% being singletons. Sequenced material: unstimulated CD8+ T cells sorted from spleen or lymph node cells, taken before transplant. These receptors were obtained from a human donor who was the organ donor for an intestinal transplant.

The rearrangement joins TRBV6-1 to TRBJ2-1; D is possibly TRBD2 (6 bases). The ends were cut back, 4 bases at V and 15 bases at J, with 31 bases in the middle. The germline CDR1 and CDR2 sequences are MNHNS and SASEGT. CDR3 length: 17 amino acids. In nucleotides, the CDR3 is TGTGCCAGCAGTGGGTTTCTAGCGATCTTACGTAGAATAAGCACGTTCTTC. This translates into CASSGFLAILRRISTFF.

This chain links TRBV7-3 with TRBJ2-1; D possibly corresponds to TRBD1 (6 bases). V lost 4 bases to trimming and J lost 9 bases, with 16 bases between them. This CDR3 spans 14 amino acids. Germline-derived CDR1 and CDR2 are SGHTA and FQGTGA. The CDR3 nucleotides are TGTGCCAGCAGCTCGGAGGCAGGGGACATTGAGCAGTTCTTC. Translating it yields CASSSEAGDIEQFF. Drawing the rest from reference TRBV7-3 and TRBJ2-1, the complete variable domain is GAGVSQTPSNKVTEKGKYVELRCDPISGHTALYWYRQSLGQGPEFLIYFQGTGAADDSGLPNDRFFAVRPEGSVSTLKIQRTERGDSAVYLCASSSEAGDIEQFFGPGTRLTVL.